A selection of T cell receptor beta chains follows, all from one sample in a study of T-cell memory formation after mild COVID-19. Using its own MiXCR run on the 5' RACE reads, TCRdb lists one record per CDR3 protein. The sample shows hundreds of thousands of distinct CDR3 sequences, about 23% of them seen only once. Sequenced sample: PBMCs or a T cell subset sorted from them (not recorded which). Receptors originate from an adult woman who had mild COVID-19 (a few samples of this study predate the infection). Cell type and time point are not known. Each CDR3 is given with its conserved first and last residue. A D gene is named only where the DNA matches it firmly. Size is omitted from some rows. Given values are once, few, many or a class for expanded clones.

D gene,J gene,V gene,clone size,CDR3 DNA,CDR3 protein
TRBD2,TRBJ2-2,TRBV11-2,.,TGTGCCAGCGCGGGACTAGCGGGAGTGAACACCGGGGAGCTGTTTTTT,CASAGLAGVNTGELFF
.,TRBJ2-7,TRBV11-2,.,TGTGCCAGCAGCATACAGGGTCACGGGTCCTACGAGCAGTACTTC,CASSIQGHGSYEQYF
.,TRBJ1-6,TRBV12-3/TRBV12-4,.,TGTGCCAGCAGTCCCTCCGGGGGGAGGTCACCCCTCCACTTT,CASSPSGGRSPLHF
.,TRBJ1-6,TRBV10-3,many,TGTGCCATCAGTGACAGGGGCGCGCCACCCCTCCACTTT,CAISDRGAPPLHF
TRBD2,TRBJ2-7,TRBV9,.,TGTGCCAGCAGCGCCACCTCTAGCGGGGCCTACGAGCAGTACTTC,CASSATSSGAYEQYF
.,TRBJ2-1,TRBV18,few,TGTGCCAGCTCACGAAACGTGGCGGAATACAATGAGCAGTTCTTC,CASSRNVAEYNEQFF
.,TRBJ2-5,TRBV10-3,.,TGTGCCATCTTAGCGGAGGGTCTTCAAGAGACCCAGTACTTC,CAILAEGLQETQYF
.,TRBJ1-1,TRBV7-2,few,TGTGCCAGCAGCTTGGAGGCAGTGAGGAACACTGAAGCTTTCTTT,CASSLEAVRNTEAFF
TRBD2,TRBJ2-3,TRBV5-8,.,TGTGCCAGCAGCTTGGTGGGACTAGCGGGGGGGCGTGAAGATACGCAGTATTTT,CASSLVGLAGGREDTQYF
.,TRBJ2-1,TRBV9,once,TGTGCCAGCAGCGTCAGGACAGCTAACAATGAGCAGTTCTTC,CASSVRTANNEQFF
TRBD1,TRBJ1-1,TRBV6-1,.,TGTGCCAGCATGTGGGACAGGGGAATTACTGAAGCTTTCTTT,CASMWDRGITEAFF
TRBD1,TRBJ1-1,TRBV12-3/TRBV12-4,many,TGTGCCAGCAGTTCCCCTCGGACAGGGTTCACTGAAGCTTTCTTT,CASSSPRTGFTEAFF
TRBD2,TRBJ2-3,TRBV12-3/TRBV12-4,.,TGTGCCAGCAATACCTGGGGGCAGCGGGGGGGCCCCACAGATACGCAGTATTTT,CASNTWGQRGGPTDTQYF
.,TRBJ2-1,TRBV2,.,TGTGCCAGCAGTGAATTGGCGGGCGTGTTCTTC,CASSELAGVFF
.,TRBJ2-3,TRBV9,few,TGTGCCAGCAGCGTAGGTTCGGGCGGACCGGTGGAAGGTACGCAGTATTTT,CASSVGSGGPVEGTQYF
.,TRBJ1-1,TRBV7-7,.,TGTGCCAGCAGCTTTTGGCCAGAACCCCGCTTT,CASSFWPEPRF
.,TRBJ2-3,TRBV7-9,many,TGTGCCAGCAGCCCGCACCTTAGCACAGATACGCAGTATTTT,CASSPHLSTDTQYF
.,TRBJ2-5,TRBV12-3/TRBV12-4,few,TGTGCCAGCAGTGTCAGGACAGCGCCTCAAGAGACCCAGTACTTC,CASSVRTAPQETQYF
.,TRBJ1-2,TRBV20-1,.,TGCAGTGCTAGATCGCCAACTGGGAACTATGGCTACACCTTC,CSARSPTGNYGYTF
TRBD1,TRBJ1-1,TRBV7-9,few,TGTGCCAGCAGCCCCCGGGACAGGATCATCATGAACACTGAAGCTTTCTTT,CASSPRDRIIMNTEAFF
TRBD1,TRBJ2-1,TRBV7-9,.,TGTGCCAGCAGCCCTAGGGAGGGACAGGGGGCGCGTGAGCAGTTCTTC,CASSPREGQGAREQFF
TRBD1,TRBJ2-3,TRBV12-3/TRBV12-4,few,TGTGCCAGCAGTTCGACAGGGGGGGCCGATACGCAGTATTTT,CASSSTGGADTQYF
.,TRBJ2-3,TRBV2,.,TGTGCCAGCAGTGGTTATTGGGGCAGGGAAACAGATACGCAGTATTTT,CASSGYWGRETDTQYF
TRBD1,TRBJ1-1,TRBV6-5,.,TGTGCCAGCAGTTACGCAGGGGGCGGCACTGAAGCTTTCTTT,CASSYAGGGTEAFF
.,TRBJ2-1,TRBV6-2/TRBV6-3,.,TGTGCCAGCAGGGCAGTCGGTGAGCAGTTCTTC,CASRAVGEQFF
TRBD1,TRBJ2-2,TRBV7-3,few,TGTGCCAGCAGCCGGGCAGGGGGCGACACCGGGGAGCTGTTTTTT,CASSRAGGDTGELFF
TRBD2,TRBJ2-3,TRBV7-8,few,TGTGCCAGCAGCTTACTAGCGGGGGAAGGGTTACGAGATACGCAGTATTTT,CASSLLAGEGLRDTQYF
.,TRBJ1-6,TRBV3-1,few,TGTGCCAGCAGCCAAGAATATTCACCCCTCCACTTT,CASSQEYSPLHF
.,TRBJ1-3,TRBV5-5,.,TGTGCCAGCAGCTTCAGACCGACGGGTAACTCTGGAAACACCATATATTTT,CASSFRPTGNSGNTIYF
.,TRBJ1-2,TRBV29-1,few,TGCAGCGTTGAAGAGGGGGACCGCGAGGGATATGGCTACACCTTC,CSVEEGDREGYGYTF
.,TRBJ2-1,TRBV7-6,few,TGTGCCAGCCGACCGCACTTGGGGATGGGGGGCATGGGAGTACGTTTCAATGAGCAGTTCTTC,CASRPHLGMGGMGVRFNEQFF
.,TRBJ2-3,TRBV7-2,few,TGTGCCAGCAGACGGACAGCTAGCACAGATACGCAGTATTTT,CASRRTASTDTQYF
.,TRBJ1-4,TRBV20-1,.,TGCAGTGCTAGAGCCCCGGGGACACCTAATGAAAAACTGTTTTTT,CSARAPGTPNEKLFF
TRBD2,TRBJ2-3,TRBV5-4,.,TGTGCCAGCAGCCCCGAAGGACTAGAGAGCACAGATACGCAGTATTTT,CASSPEGLESTDTQYF
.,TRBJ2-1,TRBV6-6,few,TGTGCCAGCACTGAACCGGGTCGTGAGCAGTTCTTC,CASTEPGREQFF
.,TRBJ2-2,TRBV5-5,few,TGTGCCAGCAGCTATGGACACCCGAACACCGGGGAGCTGTTTTTT,CASSYGHPNTGELFF
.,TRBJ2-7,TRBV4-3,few,TGCGCCAGCAGCCAGAGGGTAGGGCCGTCGTCGGACGAGCAGTACTTC,CASSQRVGPSSDEQYF
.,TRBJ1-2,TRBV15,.,TGTGCCACCAGCAGAGATTACGCCAGGCCCGTTTATGGCTACACCTTC,CATSRDYARPVYGYTF
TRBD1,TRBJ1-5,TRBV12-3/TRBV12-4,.,TGTGCCAGCAGTTTCGTGGGACAGGGATCGTATCCCCAGCATTTT,CASSFVGQGSYPQHF
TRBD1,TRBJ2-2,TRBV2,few,TGTGCCAGCAGTGCCAACAGGGGGCAGTTCAACGGGGAGCTGTTTTTT,CASSANRGQFNGELFF
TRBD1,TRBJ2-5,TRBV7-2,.,TGTGCCAGCAGCCCCAACAGGGGCCAAGAGACCCAGTACTTC,CASSPNRGQETQYF
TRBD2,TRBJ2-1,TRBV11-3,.,TGTGCCAGCAGCTTAGGAGGTAGCGGGAGGGTCCATGAGCAGTTCTTC,CASSLGGSGRVHEQFF
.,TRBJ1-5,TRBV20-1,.,TGCAGTGCTAGAGAGCAGGGTTTGAGCAATCAGCCCCAGCATTTT,CSAREQGLSNQPQHF
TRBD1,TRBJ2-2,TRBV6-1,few,TGTGCCAGCAGTGACAGGACAGGGGCGCCCACCGGGGAGCTGTTTTTT,CASSDRTGAPTGELFF
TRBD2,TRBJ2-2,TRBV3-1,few,TGTGCCAGCAGCCCTGGTGTAGCGCGGGGGACCGGGGAGCTGTTTTTT,CASSPGVARGTGELFF
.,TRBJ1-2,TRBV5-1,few,TGCGCCAGCAGCTTGGTTCAGATGACAGCTCCTAACTATGGCTACACCTTC,CASSLVQMTAPNYGYTF
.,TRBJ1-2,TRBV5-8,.,TGTGCCAGCAGCTTCGAAGGGGGTTCAAGCTATGGCTACACCTTC,CASSFEGGSSYGYTF
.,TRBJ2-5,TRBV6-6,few,TGTGCCAGCAGTTACGGGGCCAGGGAGACCCAGTACTTC,CASSYGARETQYF
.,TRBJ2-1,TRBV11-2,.,TGTGCCAGCAGCTATCAACCCCGGGGGGCCGTTGAGCAGTTCTTC,CASSYQPRGAVEQFF
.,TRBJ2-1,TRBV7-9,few,TGTGCCAGCAGCAAGCCAACAGGGTTTATTTCTAATGAGCAGTTCTTC,CASSKPTGFISNEQFF